The 13 T cell receptor beta chains presented below share a single source sample, sequenced in a study of T-cell memory formation after mild COVID-19. TCRdb itself ran the 5' RACE reads through MiXCR, one entry per CDR3 protein. The sample shows just under 350,000 distinct CDR3 sequences, around 13% of them seen only once. Sequenced sample: PBMCs or a T cell subset sorted from them (not recorded which). All receptors come from a man between 18 and 35 years old who had mild COVID-19 (a few samples of this study predate the infection). Cell type and time point are not known.

The rearrangement joins TRBV15 to TRBJ2-7, with unresolved D. The V gene lost 5 bases and the J gene lost 7 bases, with 15 bases spanning the gap. CDR3 length: 13 amino acids. The germline CDR1 and CDR2 sequences are LNHNV and YYDKDF (reference sequence). The CDR3 bases are TGTGCCACCAGCTACACAAGGGTTGGAGAGCAGTACTTC. Its translation is CATSYTRVGEQYF. The full variable domain, completed using reference TRBV15 and TRBJ2-7, is DAMVIQNPRYQVTQFGKPVTLSCSQTLNHNVMYWYQQKSSQAPKLLFHYYDKDFNNEADTPDNFQSRRPNTSFCFLDIRSPGLGDTAMYLCATSYTRVGEQYFGPGTRLTVT.

This clonotype has just a few counts. This chain joins TRBV20-1 and TRBJ2-3; 8 bases are shared with TRBD2. CDR3 size: 13 residues. J lost 3 bases, V lost 8 bases, and 7 bases had no gene match. In germline, CDR1 is DFQATT, CDR2 SNEGSKA (reference sequence). Here the CDR3 DNA reads TGCAGTCAGGAGGGACTAGGTACAGATACGCAGTATTTT. Encoded protein: CSQEGLGTDTQYF.

This clonotype was observed many times. This chain uses TRBV28 with TRBJ2-7, with 8 nucleotides matching TRBD2. From germline, CDR1 is MDHEN and CDR2 SYDVKM. V trimming: 6 bases; J trimming: 3 bases; junction bases outside the gene matches: 4. CDR3 size: 13 residues. CDR3 bases: TGTGCCAGCAGCGGCGGGGGGTTCTACGAGCAGTACGTC. Protein product: CASSGGGFYEQYV.

This clonotype was seen a handful of times. V gene TRBV11-2 combines with J gene TRBJ2-5; D unclear. Trimming left V 5 bases short and J 1 base short, with 8 bases between. This CDR3 has 13 amino acids. Looked up from germline, CDR1 is SGHAT and CDR2 is FQNNGV. CDR3 sequence: CASSKNSQETQYF. In nucleotides, the CDR3 is TGTGCCAGCAGCAAGAACAGCCAAGAGACCCAGTACTTC.

This chain joins TRBV24-1 and TRBJ1-5, with D perhaps TRBD1 (6 bases). The CDR3 sequence is 19 residues long. Trimming took off 3 bases at V and 5 bases at J, with 25 bases between the two ends. Germline lookup yields CDR1 KGHDR and CDR2 SFDVKD. The CDR3 is CATSDTGKNGIGAYQPQHF. The CDR3 nucleotides are TGTGCCACCAGTGATACAGGGAAGAATGGTATTGGGGCTTATCAGCCCCAGCATTTT.

The chain couples TRBV7-9 to TRBJ2-5, with D perhaps matching TRBD2 (6 bases). Trimming took off 5 bases at V and 3 bases at J, with 13 bases between the two ends. Germline V lookup: CDR1 SEHNR, CDR2 FQNEAQ (reference sequence). This CDR3 spans 14 amino acids. The CDR3 DNA is TGTGCCAGCAGCAACCTAGCGAAGGAAGAGACCCAGTACTTC. Protein: CASSNLAKEETQYF.

In its sample, this clonotype was seen a few times. This chain joins TRBV7-2 and TRBJ1-5; no firm D call. From germline, CDR1 is SGHTA and CDR2 FQGNSA. Trimming left V 5 bases short and J 1 base short, with 9 bases between. The CDR3 sequence is 14 residues long. The chain's CDR3 is CASSTSQSNQPQHF. CDR3 DNA: TGTGCCAGCAGCACTAGCCAGAGCAATCAGCCCCAGCATTTT.

The sample holds many counts of this clonotype. The chain couples TRBV25-1 to TRBJ1-2; perhaps TRBD1 as D (6 bases). The CDR3 spans 13 residues. Trimming removed 7 bases at V and 4 bases at J, with 13 bases between. Germline V gives CDR1 MGHDK, CDR2 SYGVNS. CDR3 coding DNA: TGTGCCAGCATGGGGGCCGGGAGCTATGGCTACACCTTC. It codes for CASMGAGSYGYTF.

The CDR3 DNA follows: TGTGCCAGCAGCCCCTACGACACGGGGAGCACAGATACGCAGTATTTT. Amino acids: CASSPYDTGSTDTQYF. The V call is TRBV7-9, the J call TRBJ2-3; D might be TRBD2 (5 bases). V dropped 5 bases and J dropped 0 bases, with 15 bases sitting between them. CDR1 is SEHNR and CDR2 is FQNEAQ in the germline V gene (reference sequence). The CDR3 length is 16 residues.

The chain recombines TRBV9 with TRBJ2-5; 14 bases match TRBD2. The germline gives CDR1 SGDLS, CDR2 YYNGEE. The CDR3 has 18 amino acids. V gave up 1 base and J gave up 0 bases; unmatched junction bases: 5. In nucleotides, the CDR3 is TGTGCCAGCAGCGTACTTGGACTAGCGGGGGGCTACCAAGAGACCCAGTACTTC. Protein: CASSVLGLAGGYQETQYF.

This clonotype was seen many times. V usage is TRBV6-5 and J usage is TRBJ2-7; the match to TRBD1 covers 9 bases. Germline CDR1 is MNHEY and CDR2 is SVGAGI. J was trimmed by 2 bases and V by 5 bases; bases with no gene match: 7. CDR3 size: 15 residues. The CDR3 loop is CASSPTGTGPYEQYF. The CDR3 nucleotides are TGTGCCAGCAGTCCCACCGGGACAGGGCCCTACGAGCAGTACTTC.

This clonotype came up many times. One end of the junction is discordant with germline, which a read error may explain. The chain links TRBV12-3 or TRBV12-4 to TRBJ2-1; D may be TRBD2 (5 bases). The CDR3 totals 15 residues. The CDR3 DNA follows: TGTGCCAGCAGCTTAGATCGGGGATCCTACAATGAGCAGTTCTTC. It encodes CASSLDRGSYNEQFF.

The rearrangement joins TRBV2 to TRBJ2-1; TRBD2 matches at 13 bases. Germline CDR1 and CDR2: SNHLY and FYNNEI. With V trimmed by 10 bases and J by 4 bases, 10 bases remained unmatched. CDR3 length: 16 amino acids. CDR3 in amino acids: CATLPGLAGNYNEQFF. The DNA for the CDR3 is TGTGCCACCCTTCCGGGACTAGCGGGGAATTACAATGAGCAGTTCTTC.